This TCR beta chain is drawn from a study of T cells in Graves' hyperthyroidism and ophthalmopathy. The wider study: Peripheral blood was drawn at first diagnosis, prior to all treatment.

Each ophthalmopathy patient scored at least 3 on the Clinical Activity Score and at least 4 on NOSPECS grade, with duration under 3 months. Used for diagnoses were clinical symptoms, serum thyroxine and TRAb, thyroid ultrasound and orbital computed tomography. Trimming took 6 bases from V and 8 from J, leaving 16 bases between them. Germline assignment: CDR1 DFQATT and CDR2 SNEGSKA (reference sequence). The CDR3 has 12 amino acids. This clonotype has at least ten counts. Its matching antigen is unknown. Study conclusions and caveats: Most clonotypes expanded in the thyroid (above 0.001) were also present in blood.

Amplification targeted TCR beta CDR3 regions from RNA transcripts. Carried out on the TCR CDR3, a first-round RT-PCR used the HTBI primer set. Each CDR3 protein gets one entry after TCRdb re-called the multiplex PCR reads with MiXCR. Of about 590,000 distinct CDR3 sequences in the sample, about 14% were seen once. The sequenced sample was blood. The rearrangement links TRBV20-1 to TRBJ1-2; the D gene is possibly TRBD1 (5 bases). This receptor was obtained from a woman aged 18-29 years with Graves' ophthalmopathy. In DNA form, the CDR3 reads TGCAGTGCAGTCCCCAGGGTGGGGGGCTACACCTTC. Translating gives CSAVPRVGGYTF.